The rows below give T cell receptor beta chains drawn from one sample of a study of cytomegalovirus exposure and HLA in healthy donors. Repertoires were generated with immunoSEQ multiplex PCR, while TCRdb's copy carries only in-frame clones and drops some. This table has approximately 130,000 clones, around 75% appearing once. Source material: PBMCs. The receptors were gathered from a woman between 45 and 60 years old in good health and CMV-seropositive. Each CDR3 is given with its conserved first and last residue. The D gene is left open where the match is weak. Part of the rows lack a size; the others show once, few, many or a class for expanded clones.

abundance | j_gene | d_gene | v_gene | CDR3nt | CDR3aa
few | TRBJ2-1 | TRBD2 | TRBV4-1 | TGCGCCAGCAGCCAAGCTCCCGGACTAGCATATGAGCAGTTCTTC | CASSQAPGLAYEQFF
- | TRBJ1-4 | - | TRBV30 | TGTGCCTGGTCACCCCCTGGGGCAGGAGAGGAAAAACTGTTTTTT | CAWSPPGAGEEKLFF
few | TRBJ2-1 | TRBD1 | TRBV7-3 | TGTGCCAGCAGCTTAGGGCAGGGGGCCGGGTCCTACAATGAGCAGTTCTTC | CASSLGQGAGSYNEQFF
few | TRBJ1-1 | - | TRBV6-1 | TGTGCCAGCAGTGCACAGGGCAGGGACACTGAAGCTTTCTTT | CASSAQGRDTEAFF
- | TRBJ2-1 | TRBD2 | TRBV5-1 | TGCGCCAGCAGCCAGGTCGGGCTAGCGGGAGGGAATGAGCAGTTCTTC | CASSQVGLAGGNEQFF
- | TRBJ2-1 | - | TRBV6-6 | TGTGCCAGCAGACCGATCAACGGGGGATCATCGGATGAGCAGTTCTTC | CASRPINGGSSDEQFF
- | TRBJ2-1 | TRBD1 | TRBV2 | TGTGCCAGCGGGACAGGGGATTCCTACAATGAGCAGTTCTTC | CASGTGDSYNEQFF
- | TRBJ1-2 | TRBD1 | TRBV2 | TGTGCCAGCCCCCCCCGGGACAGGGCATCCTATGGCTACACCTTC | CASPPRDRASYGYTF
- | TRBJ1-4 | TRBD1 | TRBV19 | TGTGCCAGTAGGACAGGGGCCGCCGAAAAACTGTTTTTT | CASRTGAAEKLFF
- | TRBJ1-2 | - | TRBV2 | TGTGCCAGCAGTGAAGCCTCGGACAGCCCGTATGGCTACACCTTC | CASSEASDSPYGYTF
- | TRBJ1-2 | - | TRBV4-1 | TGCGCCAGCAGCCAGCCGCGTCTAGCTAACTATGGCTACACCTTC | CASSQPRLANYGYTF
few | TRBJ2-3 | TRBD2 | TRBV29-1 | TGCAGCGCGCGAGGACTAGCGGGGCTCGGGGGCGCAGATACGCAGTATTTT | CSARGLAGLGGADTQYF
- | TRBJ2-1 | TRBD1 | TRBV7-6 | TGTGCCAGCAGCTTAGTGGGACAGCCCTACAATGAGCAGTTCTTC | CASSLVGQPYNEQFF
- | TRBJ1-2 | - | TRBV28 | TGTGCCAGCAGTGTCCGGGGGTCTTATGGCTACACCTTC | CASSVRGSYGYTF
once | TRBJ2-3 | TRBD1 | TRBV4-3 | TGCGCCAGCAGCCAACAGGATCGGACAGGGGACCCAGATACGCAGTATTTT | CASSQQDRTGDPDTQYF
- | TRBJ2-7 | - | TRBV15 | TGTGCCACCAGCAGAGACAGGGGACACGAGCAGTACTTC | CATSRDRGHEQYF
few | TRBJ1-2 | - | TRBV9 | TGTGCCAGCAGCCGAGGGACTCCAAAGGGCTACACCTTC | CASSRGTPKGYTF
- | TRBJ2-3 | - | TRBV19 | TGTGCCAGTAGTATGCCACAGCGCACAGATACGCAGTATTTT | CASSMPQRTDTQYF
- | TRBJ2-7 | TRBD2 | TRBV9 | TGTGCCAGCAGCGTAGTCGGACTAGTCGGATCCGAGCAGTACTTC | CASSVVGLVGSEQYF
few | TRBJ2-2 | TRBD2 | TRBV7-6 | TGTGCCAGCAGCTTAGAAGCTAGCGGGGTTACCACCGGGGAGCTGTTTTTT | CASSLEASGVTTGELFF